The 16 T cell receptor beta chains reported below all come from one sample, sequenced in a study of cytomegalovirus exposure and HLA in healthy donors. The data were produced by immunoSEQ multiplex PCR, yet TCRdb's version contains in-frame clones alone and is incomplete. Among 70,000 to 85,000 clones listed, 94% were seen once. Input material: PBMCs. Receptor source: a woman in her late teens or twenties in good health and CMV-seropositive.

The V and J genes are TRBV27 and TRBJ2-1, with D unclear. The CDR3 extends over 15 amino acids. From germline, CDR1 is MNHEY and CDR2 SMNVEV (reference sequence). Trimming pared 0 bases from V and 0 bases from J, leaving 6 bases between. The CDR3 loop reads CASSLSPGSYNEQFF. CDR3 nucleotide sequence: TGTGCCAGCAGTTTATCTCCCGGCTCCTACAATGAGCAGTTCTTC.

This chain connects TRBV10-3 to TRBJ2-7; TRBD2 agrees at 8 bases. With V trimmed by 7 bases and J by 4 bases, 6 bases remained unmatched. CDR3 length: 13 amino acids. CDR1 is ENHRY and CDR2 is SYGVKD in the germline V gene. The DNA for the CDR3 is TGTGCCATCACCGGAAGCGGGAGATACGAGCAGTACTTC. Amino acid sequence: CAITGSGRYEQYF.

The rearrangement uses TRBV18 and TRBJ2-7; 10 bases map to TRBD2. The germline V gene has CDR1 KGHSH and CDR2 LQKENI. This CDR3 region has 16 residues. V gave up 5 bases and J gave up 4 bases; unmatched junction bases: 11. The chain's CDR3 is CASSTSGGAVGYEQYF. CDR3 coding DNA: TGTGCCAGCTCAACGAGCGGGGGGGCCGTCGGGTACGAGCAGTACTTC.

The chain links TRBV6-5 to TRBJ2-7; a weak D match, TRBD1 (6 bases). Germline V gene data show CDR1 as MNHEY and CDR2 as SVGAGI. The germline V and J ends were trimmed by 5 bases and 3 bases, with 8 bases remaining between them. The CDR3 is 12 amino acids. CDR3 sequence reads: CASSQQGYEQYF. The CDR3 bases are TGTGCCAGCAGTCAACAGGGCTACGAGCAGTACTTC.

The V and J genes are TRBV5-1 and TRBJ2-1; the match to TRBD1 covers 7 bases. The CDR3 totals 13 residues. Losses at the gene ends were 6 bases for V and 6 bases for J; bases not matched to a gene: 6. Germline CDR1 and CDR2: SGHRS and YFSETQ. Here the CDR3 reads CASKNRGGNEQFF. As DNA, the CDR3 is TGCGCCAGCAAGAACAGGGGCGGCAATGAGCAGTTCTTC.

The chain carries TRBV4-1 and TRBJ2-1; a possible D gene is TRBD2 (5 bases). Deletions cut 4 bases from V and 9 bases from J, with 7 bases between. Germline V lookup: CDR1 MGHRA, CDR2 YSYEKL. The CDR3 covers 11 residues. The CDR3 is CASSLGVEQFF. The CDR3 DNA is TGCGCCAGCAGCCTCGGGGTTGAGCAGTTCTTC.

This chain connects TRBV7-8 to TRBJ2-7; D gene ambiguous. Germline values: CDR1 SGHVS, CDR2 FQNEAQ. V was clipped by 5 bases and J by 0 bases, with 14 bases between them. This CDR3 has 15 amino acids. CDR3 sequence: CASSHYGVSSYEQYF. Written as DNA, the CDR3 is TGTGCCAGCAGCCACTATGGTGTGAGCTCCTACGAGCAGTACTTC.

The chain employs TRBV27 and TRBJ1-5; D unresolved. With 7 bases removed from V and 0 bases from J, the gap between germline ends came to 7 bases. The germline V gene encodes CDR1 MNHEY and CDR2 SMNVEV (reference sequence). There are 13 residues in the CDR3. CDR3: CASKQYSNQPQHF. The CDR3 coding sequence is TGTGCCAGCAAACAGTATAGCAATCAGCCCCAGCATTTT.

This clone appeared a single time. The chain links TRBV7-9 to TRBJ1-6; D call uncertain. The germline V gene encodes CDR1 SEHNR and CDR2 FQNEAQ (reference sequence). The V and J ends lost 5 bases and 4 bases respectively, with 3 bases between them. There are 12 residues in the CDR3. DNA for the CDR3: TGTGCCAGCAGCGCGTATAATTCACCCCTCCACTTT. Protein: CASSAYNSPLHF.

The J gene is TRBJ2-1, the V gene TRBV7-3, with TRBD2 matching 8 bases. The trim removed 5 bases at V and 8 bases at J, leaving 8 bases unmatched. The germline V gene has CDR1 SGHTA and CDR2 FQGTGA. This CDR3 region has 14 residues. CDR3 in amino acids: CASSTGTSGDEQFF. The CDR3 DNA reads TGTGCCAGCAGCACCGGGACTAGTGGGGATGAGCAGTTCTTC.

The chain uses TRBV4-2 and TRBJ2-7, with TRBD2 identical over 11 bases. J gave up 3 bases and V 6 bases, and 16 bases lay outside the gene matches. Germline loops: CDR1 LGHNA, CDR2 YNFKEQ. This CDR3 region has 18 residues. The CDR3 nucleotides read TGTGCCAGCAGTCCCCCCTTGGGGCAACTAGCGGGGGACTACGAGCAGTACTTC. It yields the protein CASSPPLGQLAGDYEQYF.

This chain links TRBV19 with TRBJ1-1; TRBD1 matches 9 bases. The CDR3 has 17 residues. Germline V CDR1 and CDR2: LNHDA, SQIVND (reference sequence). With V trimmed by 6 bases and J by 2 bases, 13 bases remained unmatched. In nucleotides, the CDR3 is TGTGCCAGTAGGTGGACAGGGGACCCCCAGAGAAACACTGAAGCTTTCTTT. Translation gives CASRWTGDPQRNTEAFF.

Written as DNA, the CDR3 is TGTGCCAGCAGCGGGACAGACCTATATGGCTACACCTTC. Its protein is CASSGTDLYGYTF. The V and J genes are TRBV6-5 and TRBJ1-2, with TRBD1 matching 7 bases. The J segment lost 5 bases and the V segment lost 6 bases, leaving 6 bases of the junction unmatched. CDR1 is MNHEY and CDR2 is SVGAGI in the germline V gene. This CDR3 spans 13 amino acids.

The V call is TRBV15, the J call TRBJ2-7; 11 nucleotides line up with TRBD1. After removal of 0 bases from V and 3 bases from J, the junction contained 7 bases not matched to a gene. The CDR3 length is 17 residues. Germline V gene lookup returns CDR1 LNHNV and CDR2 YYDKDF (reference sequence). This CDR3 is CATSRDRTGTGGYEQYF. CDR3 nucleotide sequence: TGTGCCACCAGCAGAGACCGTACCGGGACAGGGGGCTACGAGCAGTACTTC.

This clone was seen just once. This chain uses TRBV5-1 with TRBJ1-5; TRBD1 is a possible D gene (5 bases). This CDR3 is 15 amino acids long. CDR1 and CDR2 (germline): SGHRS, YFSETQ. Trimming removed 0 bases from V and 4 bases from J, with 11 bases in between. The CDR3 sequence is CASSLEGSRNQPQHF. The CDR3 region has the DNA TGCGCCAGCAGCTTGGAGGGGTCGCGAAATCAGCCCCAGCATTTT.

The chain joins TRBV6-7 to TRBJ1-1, with D perhaps matching TRBD1 (5 bases). TRBV6-7 has ORF status, its function being uncertain. The CDR3 spans 16 residues. Trimming removed 5 bases at V and 3 bases at J, with 19 bases between. CDR3 sequence reads: CASSQPWGREDTEAFF. The CDR3 DNA sequence: TGTGCCAGCAGTCAACCTTGGGGCAGGGAGGACACTGAAGCTTTCTTT.